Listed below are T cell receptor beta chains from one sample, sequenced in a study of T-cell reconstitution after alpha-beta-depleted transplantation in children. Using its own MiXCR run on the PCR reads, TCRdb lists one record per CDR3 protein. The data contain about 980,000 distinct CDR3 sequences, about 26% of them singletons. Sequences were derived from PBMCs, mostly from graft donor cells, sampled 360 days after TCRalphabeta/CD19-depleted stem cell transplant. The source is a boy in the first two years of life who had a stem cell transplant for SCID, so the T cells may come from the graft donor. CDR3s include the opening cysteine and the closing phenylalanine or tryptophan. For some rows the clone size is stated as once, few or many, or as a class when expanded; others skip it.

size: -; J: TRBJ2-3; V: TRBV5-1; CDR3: CASSRDQDTQYF
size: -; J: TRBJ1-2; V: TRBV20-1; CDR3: CSAKGVAYHRALEGYTF
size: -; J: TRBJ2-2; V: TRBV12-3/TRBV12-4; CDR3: CASSPRDANTGELFF
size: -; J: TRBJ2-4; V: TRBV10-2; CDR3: CASSESLPRGRGIQYF
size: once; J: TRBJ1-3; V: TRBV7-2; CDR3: CASSPSPVTGNTIYF
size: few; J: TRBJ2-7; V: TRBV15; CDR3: CATSRSLETGQVSYEQYF
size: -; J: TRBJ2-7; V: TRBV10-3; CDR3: CAISRTSGAYEQYF
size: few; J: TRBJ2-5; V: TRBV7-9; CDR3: CASSSNWRGGLRTQYF
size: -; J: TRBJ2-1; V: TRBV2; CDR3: CASSEASPLAANEQFF
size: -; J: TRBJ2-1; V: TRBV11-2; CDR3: CASSLVGGTSSYNEQFF
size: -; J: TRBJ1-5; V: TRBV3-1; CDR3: CASSPGDRESQPQHF
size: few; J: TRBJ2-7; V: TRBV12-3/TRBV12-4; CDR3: CASSLAGGPLNEQYF
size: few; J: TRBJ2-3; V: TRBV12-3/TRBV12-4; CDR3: CASSLGTISDTQYF
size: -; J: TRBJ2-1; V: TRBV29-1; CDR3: CSVGSTSYNEQFF
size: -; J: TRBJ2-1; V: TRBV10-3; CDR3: CAIQGRTSADEQFF
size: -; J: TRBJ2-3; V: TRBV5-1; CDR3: CASTGAGPSDTQYF
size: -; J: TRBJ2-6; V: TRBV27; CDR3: CASSVMQVSGANVLTF
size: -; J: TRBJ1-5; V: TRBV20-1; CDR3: CSARSQLSNQPQHF
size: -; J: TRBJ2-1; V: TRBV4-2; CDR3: CASSQDGLAGDNEQFF
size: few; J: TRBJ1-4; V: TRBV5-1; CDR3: CASSLAPGLRANEKLFF
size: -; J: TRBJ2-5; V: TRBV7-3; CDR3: CASSLRASREETQYF
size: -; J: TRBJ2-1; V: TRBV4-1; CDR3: CASSQKRSVDEQFF
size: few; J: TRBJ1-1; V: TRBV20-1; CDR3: CSARRRARLGVSTEAFF
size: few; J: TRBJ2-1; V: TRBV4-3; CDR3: CASSVRQLVGFGEQFF
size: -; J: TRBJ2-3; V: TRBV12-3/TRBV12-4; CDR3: CASSFAVSRGPTDTQYF
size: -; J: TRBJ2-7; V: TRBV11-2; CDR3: CASSLRTGSVYEQYF
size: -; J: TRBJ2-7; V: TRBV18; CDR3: CASSPLTGNNDEQYF
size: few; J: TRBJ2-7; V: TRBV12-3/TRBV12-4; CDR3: CASSLSGNPYEQYF
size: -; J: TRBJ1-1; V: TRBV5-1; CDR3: CASSLRDRKPEAFF
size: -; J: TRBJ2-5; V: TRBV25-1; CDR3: CASSDGLGRRGPYF
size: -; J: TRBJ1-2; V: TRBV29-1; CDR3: CSVEGSPYGYTF
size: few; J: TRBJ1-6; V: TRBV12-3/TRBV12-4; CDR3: CASTDSSSPLHF
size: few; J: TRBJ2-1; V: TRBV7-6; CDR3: CASSLDRDLYNEQFF
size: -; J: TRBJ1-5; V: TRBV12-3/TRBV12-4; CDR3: CASSNSGGANSNQPQHF
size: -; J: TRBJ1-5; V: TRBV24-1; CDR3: CATSEGQGGQPQHF
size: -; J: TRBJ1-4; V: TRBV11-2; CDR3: CASSFGSQEKLFF
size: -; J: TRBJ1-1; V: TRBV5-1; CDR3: CASSPTGARVSTEAFF
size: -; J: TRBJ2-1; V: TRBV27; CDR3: CASSLSDSPYNEQFF
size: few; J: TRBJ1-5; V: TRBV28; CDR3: CASSFAGQFSNQPQHF
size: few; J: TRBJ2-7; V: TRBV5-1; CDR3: CASSLMRDRGTYEQYF
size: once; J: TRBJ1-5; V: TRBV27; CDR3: CASSSVRGGASNQPQHF
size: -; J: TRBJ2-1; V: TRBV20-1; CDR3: CSATGNNEQFF
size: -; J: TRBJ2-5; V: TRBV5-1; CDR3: CASSLVAGFQETQYF
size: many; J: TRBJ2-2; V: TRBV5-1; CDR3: CASRQGATGTGELFF
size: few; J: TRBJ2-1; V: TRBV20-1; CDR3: CSARVPSPTSYNEQFF
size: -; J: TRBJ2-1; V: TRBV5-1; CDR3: CASSPLGQDNEQFF